This is a list of T cell receptor beta chains from one sample in a study of shared clonotypes between healthy human individuals. Clones were read by immunoSEQ multiplex PCR, and TCRdb kept only the in-frame ones, dropping some. Here the sample spans about 2 million clones, 85% to 95% being singletons. Sequencing was carried out using naive CD4+ T cells sorted from blood. These receptors were collected from a young man in good health. Both conserved end residues are part of each CDR3. Each record gives: V gene, CDR3 length, J gene, CDR3 protein.

V: TRBV7-9; length: 14; J: TRBJ1-4; CDR3: CASSLGRTSEKLFF
V: TRBV10-3; length: 16; J: TRBJ1-3; CDR3: CAIRGDRANSGNTIYF
V: TRBV5-4; length: 14; J: TRBJ2-2; CDR3: CASSFPDPPGELFF
V: TRBV10-3; length: 14; J: TRBJ2-5; CDR3: CATSTGQPRETQYF
V: TRBV7-2; length: 17; J: TRBJ1-6; CDR3: CASSQFRPQRPNSPLHF
V: TRBV2; length: 11; J: TRBJ2-7; CDR3: CASSGGVEQYF
V: TRBV5-1; length: 16; J: TRBJ1-4; CDR3: CASSPFPARPNEKLFF
V: TRBV7-9; length: 17; J: TRBJ2-4; CDR3: CASSLGSAVHTKNIQYF
V: TRBV11-1; length: 14; J: TRBJ2-7; CDR3: CASSLDPVTYEQYF
V: TRBV7-2; length: 16; J: TRBJ2-1; CDR3: CASSLAASGSYNEQFF
V: TRBV7-8; length: 15; J: TRBJ2-7; CDR3: CASSLVRDTNYEQYF
V: TRBV5-1; length: 15; J: TRBJ1-2; CDR3: CASSVGGGQSYGYTF
V: TRBV5-1; length: 14; J: TRBJ2-7; CDR3: CASSEGDRPYEQYF
V: TRBV10-1; length: 13; J: TRBJ2-5; CDR3: CASSRALQETQYF
V: TRBV7-2; length: 13; J: TRBJ2-2; CDR3: CASSLQFTGELFF
V: TRBV2; length: 12; J: TRBJ2-1; CDR3: CASLLQGREQFF
V: TRBV7-2; length: 16; J: TRBJ2-7; CDR3: CASSPGGGFPTYEQYF
V: TRBV2; length: 15; J: TRBJ2-7; CDR3: CASRRLTGGGNQQYF
V: TRBV30; length: 13; J: TRBJ2-7; CDR3: CAWRNRDSGGQYF
V: TRBV6-4; length: 14; J: TRBJ2-2; CDR3: CASSVQGGTGELFF
V: TRBV10-3; length: 14; J: TRBJ2-7; CDR3: CAISRQGERFEQYF
V: TRBV18; length: 15; J: TRBJ2-7; CDR3: CASSSDRTYSYEQYF
V: TRBV11-3; length: 14; J: TRBJ2-1; CDR3: CASSLGATSNEQFF
V: TRBV28; length: 11; J: TRBJ2-3; CDR3: CASSWRDTQYF
V: TRBV6-1; length: 15; J: TRBJ2-7; CDR3: CASSEQTISSYEQYF
V: TRBV30; length: 13; J: TRBJ1-2; CDR3: CAWNVGQGGGYTF
V: TRBV9; length: 13; J: TRBJ2-5; CDR3: CASSVRASETQYF
V: TRBV2; length: 13; J: TRBJ2-5; CDR3: CATQTGLQETQYF
V: TRBV25-1; length: 15; J: TRBJ2-7; CDR3: CASSDPGQGAYEQYF